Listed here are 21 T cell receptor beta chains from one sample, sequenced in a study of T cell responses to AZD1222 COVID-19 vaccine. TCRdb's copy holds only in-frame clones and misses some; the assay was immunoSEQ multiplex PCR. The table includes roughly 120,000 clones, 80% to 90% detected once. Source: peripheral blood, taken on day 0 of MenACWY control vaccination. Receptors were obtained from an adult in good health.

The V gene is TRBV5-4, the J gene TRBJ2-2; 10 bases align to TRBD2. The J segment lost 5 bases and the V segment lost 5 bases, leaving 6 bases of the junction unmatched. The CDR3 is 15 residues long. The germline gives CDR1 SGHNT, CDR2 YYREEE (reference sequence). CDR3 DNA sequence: TGTGCCAGCAGAATAAGGACTAGCGGTACCGGGGAGCTGTTTTTT. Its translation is CASRIRTSGTGELFF.

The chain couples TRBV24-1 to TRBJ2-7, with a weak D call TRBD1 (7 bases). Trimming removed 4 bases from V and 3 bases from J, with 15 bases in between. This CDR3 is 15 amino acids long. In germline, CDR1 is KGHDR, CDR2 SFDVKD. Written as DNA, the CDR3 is TGTGCCACCAGTGACCCCCGACAGGGAGGCTACGAGCAGTACTTC. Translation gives CATSDPRQGGYEQYF.

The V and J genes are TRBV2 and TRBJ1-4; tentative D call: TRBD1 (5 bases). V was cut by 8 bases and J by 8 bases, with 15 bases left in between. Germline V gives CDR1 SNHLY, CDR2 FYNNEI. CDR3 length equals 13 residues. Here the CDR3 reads CASGIREGEKLFF. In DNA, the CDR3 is TGTGCCAGCGGGATCAGGGAGGGCGAAAAACTGTTTTTT.

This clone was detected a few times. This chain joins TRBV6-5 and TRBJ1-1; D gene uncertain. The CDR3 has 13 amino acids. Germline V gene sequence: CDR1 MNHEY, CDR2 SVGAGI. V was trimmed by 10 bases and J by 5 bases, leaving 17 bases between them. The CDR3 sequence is CATSPRVETEAFF. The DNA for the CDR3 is TGTGCCACCTCTCCGAGGGTAGAAACTGAAGCTTTCTTT.

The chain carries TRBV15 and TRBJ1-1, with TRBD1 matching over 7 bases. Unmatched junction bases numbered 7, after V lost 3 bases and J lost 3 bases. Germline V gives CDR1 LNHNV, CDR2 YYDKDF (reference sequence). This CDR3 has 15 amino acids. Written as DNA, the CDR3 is TGTGCCACCAGCAGGGGACAGAACGTTGACACTGAAGCTTTCTTT. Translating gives CATSRGQNVDTEAFF.

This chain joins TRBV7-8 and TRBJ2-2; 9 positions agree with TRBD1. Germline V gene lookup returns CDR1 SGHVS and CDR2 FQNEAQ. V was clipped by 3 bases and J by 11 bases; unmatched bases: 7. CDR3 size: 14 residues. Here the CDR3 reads CASSLTGGQAELFF. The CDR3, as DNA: TGTGCCAGCAGCTTGACAGGGGGGCAAGCCGAGCTGTTTTTT.

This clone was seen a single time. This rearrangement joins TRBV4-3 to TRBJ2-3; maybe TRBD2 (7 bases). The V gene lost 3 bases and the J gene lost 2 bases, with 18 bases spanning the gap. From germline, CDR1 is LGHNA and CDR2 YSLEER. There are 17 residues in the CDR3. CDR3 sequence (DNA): TGCGCCAGCAGCCACTCTAGTCGGGGGGCCTACACAGATACGCAGTATTTT. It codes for CASSHSSRGAYTDTQYF.

In DNA, the CDR3 is TGTGCCAGCAGCTCAAGCGGGGGGCTCTACAATGAGCAGTTCTTC. Encoded protein: CASSSSGGLYNEQFF. This chain links TRBV11-2 with TRBJ2-1; 9 bases align to TRBD2. This CDR3 is 15 amino acids long. CDR1 and CDR2 (germline): SGHAT, FQNNGV. Losses at the gene ends were 4 bases for V and 3 bases for J; bases not matched to a gene: 4.

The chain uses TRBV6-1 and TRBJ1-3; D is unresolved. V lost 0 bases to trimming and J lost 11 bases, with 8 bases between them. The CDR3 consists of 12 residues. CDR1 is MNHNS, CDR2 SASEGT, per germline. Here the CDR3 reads CASSEASTSIYF. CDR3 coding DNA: TGTGCCAGCAGTGAAGCTTCCACCTCCATATATTTT.

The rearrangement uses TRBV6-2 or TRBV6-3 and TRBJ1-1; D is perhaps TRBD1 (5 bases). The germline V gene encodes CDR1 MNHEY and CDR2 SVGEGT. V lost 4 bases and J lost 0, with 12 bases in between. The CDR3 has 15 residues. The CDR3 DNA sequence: TGTGCCAGCAGTTCTACAGGATTTATGAACACTGAAGCTTTCTTT. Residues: CASSSTGFMNTEAFF.

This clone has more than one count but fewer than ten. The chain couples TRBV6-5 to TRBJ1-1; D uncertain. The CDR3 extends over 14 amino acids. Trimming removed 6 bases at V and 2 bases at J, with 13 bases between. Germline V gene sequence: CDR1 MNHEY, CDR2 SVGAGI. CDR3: CASRRAATNTEAFF. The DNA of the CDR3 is TGTGCCAGCAGGCGGGCTGCTACTAACACTGAAGCTTTCTTT.

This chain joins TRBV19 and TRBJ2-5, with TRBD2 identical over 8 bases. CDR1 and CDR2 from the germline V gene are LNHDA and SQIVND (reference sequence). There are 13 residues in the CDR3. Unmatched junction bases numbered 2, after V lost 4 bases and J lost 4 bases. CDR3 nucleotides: TGTGCCAGTAGTACCGGGACTAGAGAGACCCAGTACTTC. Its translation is CASSTGTRETQYF.

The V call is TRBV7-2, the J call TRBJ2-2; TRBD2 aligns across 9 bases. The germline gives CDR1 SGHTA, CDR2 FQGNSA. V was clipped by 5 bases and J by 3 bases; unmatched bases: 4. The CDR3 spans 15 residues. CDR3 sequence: CASSPTSGYTGELFF. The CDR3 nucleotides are TGTGCCAGCAGCCCAACTAGCGGGTACACCGGGGAGCTGTTTTTT. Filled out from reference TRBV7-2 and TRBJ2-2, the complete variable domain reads GAGVSQSPSNKVTEKGKDVELRCDPISGHTALYWYRQSLGQGLEFLIYFQGNSAPDKSGLPSDRFSAERTGGSVSTLTIQRTQQEDSAVYLCASSPTSGYTGELFFGEGSRLTVL.

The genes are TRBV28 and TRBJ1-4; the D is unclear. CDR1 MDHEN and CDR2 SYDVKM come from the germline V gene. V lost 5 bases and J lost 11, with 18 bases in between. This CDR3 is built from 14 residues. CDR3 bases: TGTGCCAGCAGTCCCATCTTCGGGGTTGGTAAACTGTTTTTT. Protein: CASSPIFGVGKLFF.

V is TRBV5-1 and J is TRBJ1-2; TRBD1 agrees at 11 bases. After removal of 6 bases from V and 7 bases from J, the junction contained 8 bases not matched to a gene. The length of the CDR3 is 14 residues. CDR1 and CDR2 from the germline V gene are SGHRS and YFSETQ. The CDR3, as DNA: TGCGCCAGCACCACGGGACAGGGGGACTCTGGCTACACCTTC. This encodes CASTTGQGDSGYTF.

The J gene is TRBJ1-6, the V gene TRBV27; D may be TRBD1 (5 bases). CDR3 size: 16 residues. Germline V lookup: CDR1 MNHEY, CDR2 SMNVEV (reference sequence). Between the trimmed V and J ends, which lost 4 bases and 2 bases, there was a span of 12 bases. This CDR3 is CASSWGEGPYNSPLHF. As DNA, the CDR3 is TGTGCCAGCAGTTGGGGGGAGGGCCCCTATAATTCACCCCTCCACTTT.

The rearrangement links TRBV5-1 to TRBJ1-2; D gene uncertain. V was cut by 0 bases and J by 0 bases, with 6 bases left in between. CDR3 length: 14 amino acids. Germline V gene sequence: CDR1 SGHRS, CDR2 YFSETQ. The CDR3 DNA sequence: TGCGCCAGCAGCTTGGACCCCCCTAACTATGGCTACACCTTC. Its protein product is CASSLDPPNYGYTF.

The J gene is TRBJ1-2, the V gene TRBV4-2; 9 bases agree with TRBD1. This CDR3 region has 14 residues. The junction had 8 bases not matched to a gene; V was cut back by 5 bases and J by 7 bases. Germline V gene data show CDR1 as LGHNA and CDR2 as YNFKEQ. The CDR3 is CASSSTDRGGGYTF. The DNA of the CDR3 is TGTGCCAGCAGCTCCACGGACAGGGGAGGTGGCTACACCTTC.

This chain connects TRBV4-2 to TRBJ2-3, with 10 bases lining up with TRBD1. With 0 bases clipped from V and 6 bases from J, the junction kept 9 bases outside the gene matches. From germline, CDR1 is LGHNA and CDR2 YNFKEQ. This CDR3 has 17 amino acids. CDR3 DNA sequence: TGTGCCAGCAGCCAAGAGATTGGGGGACAGGGGTTGGATACGCAGTATTTT. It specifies CASSQEIGGQGLDTQYF.

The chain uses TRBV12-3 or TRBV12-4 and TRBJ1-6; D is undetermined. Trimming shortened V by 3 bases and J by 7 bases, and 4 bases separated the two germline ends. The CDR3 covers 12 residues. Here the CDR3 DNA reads TGTGCCAGCAGTTTGGGGAATTCACCCCTCCACTTT. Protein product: CASSLGNSPLHF.

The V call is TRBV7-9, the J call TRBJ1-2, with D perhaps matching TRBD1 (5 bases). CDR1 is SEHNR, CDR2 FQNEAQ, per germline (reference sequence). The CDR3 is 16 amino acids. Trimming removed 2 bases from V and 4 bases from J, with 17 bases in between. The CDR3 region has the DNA TGTGCCAGCAGCTTAACCCCGGGAAAGGGGATCTATGGCTACACCTTC. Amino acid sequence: CASSLTPGKGIYGYTF.